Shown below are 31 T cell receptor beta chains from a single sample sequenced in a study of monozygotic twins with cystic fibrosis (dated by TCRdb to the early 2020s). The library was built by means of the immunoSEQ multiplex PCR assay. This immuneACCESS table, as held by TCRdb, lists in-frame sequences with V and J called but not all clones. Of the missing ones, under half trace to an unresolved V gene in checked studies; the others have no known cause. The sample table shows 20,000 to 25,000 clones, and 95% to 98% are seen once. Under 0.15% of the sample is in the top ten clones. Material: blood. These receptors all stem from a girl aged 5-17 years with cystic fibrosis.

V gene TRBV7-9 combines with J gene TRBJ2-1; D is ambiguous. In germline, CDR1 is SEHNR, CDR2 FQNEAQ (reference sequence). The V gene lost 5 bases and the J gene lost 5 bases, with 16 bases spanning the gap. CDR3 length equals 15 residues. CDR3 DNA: TGTGCCAGCAGCCCGCGGACCCGACCAAACAATGAGCAGTTCTTC. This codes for CASSPRTRPNNEQFF.

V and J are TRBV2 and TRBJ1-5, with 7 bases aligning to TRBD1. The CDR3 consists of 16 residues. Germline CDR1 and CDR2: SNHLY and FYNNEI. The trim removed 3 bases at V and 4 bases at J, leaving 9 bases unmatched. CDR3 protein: CASSEYLTGRNQPQHF. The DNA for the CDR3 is TGTGCCAGCAGTGAGTACCTGACAGGGAGGAATCAGCCCCAGCATTTT.

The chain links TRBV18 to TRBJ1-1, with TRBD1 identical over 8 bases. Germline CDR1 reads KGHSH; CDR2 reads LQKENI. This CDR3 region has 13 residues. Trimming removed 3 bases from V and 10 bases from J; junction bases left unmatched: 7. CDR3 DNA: TGTGCCAGCTCACCTACAGGGGGTCGACGAGCTTTCTTT. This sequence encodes CASSPTGGRRAFF. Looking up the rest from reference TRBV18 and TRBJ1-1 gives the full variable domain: NAGVMQNPRHLVRRRGQEARLRCSPMKGHSHVYWYRQLPEEGLKFMVYLQKENIIDESGMPKERFSAEFPKEGPSILRIQQVVRGDSAAYFCASSPTGGRRAFFGQGTRLTVV.

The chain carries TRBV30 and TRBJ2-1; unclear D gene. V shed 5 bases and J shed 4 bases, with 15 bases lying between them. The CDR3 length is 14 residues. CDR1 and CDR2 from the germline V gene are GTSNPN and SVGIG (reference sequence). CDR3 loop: CAWSLSSSYNEQFF. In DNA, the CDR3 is TGTGCCTGGTCGTTGAGTTCCTCTTACAATGAGCAGTTCTTC.

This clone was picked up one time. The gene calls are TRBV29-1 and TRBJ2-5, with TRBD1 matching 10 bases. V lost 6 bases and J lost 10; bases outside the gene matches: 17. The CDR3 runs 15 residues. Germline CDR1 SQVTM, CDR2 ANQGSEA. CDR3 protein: CSVWTGGTGGIVQYF. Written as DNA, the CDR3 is TGCAGCGTCTGGACAGGGGGGACCGGAGGGATCGTCCAGTACTTC. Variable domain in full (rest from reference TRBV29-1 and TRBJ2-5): SAVISQKPSRDICQRGTSLTIQCQVDSQVTMMFWYRQQPGQSLTLIATANQGSEATYESGFVIDKFPISRPNLTFSTLTVSNMSPEDSSIYLCSVWTGGTGGIVQYFGPGTRLLVL.

The CDR3 region is CSVGGLLDTQYF. The CDR3 coding sequence is TGCAGCGTTGGGGGCCTCTTGGATACGCAGTATTTT. The chain combines TRBV29-1 with TRBJ2-3, with a weak D call TRBD1 (5 bases). Trimming pared 4 bases from V and 6 bases from J, leaving 11 bases between. Germline CDR1 reads SQVTM; CDR2 reads ANQGSEA. The CDR3 has 12 residues.

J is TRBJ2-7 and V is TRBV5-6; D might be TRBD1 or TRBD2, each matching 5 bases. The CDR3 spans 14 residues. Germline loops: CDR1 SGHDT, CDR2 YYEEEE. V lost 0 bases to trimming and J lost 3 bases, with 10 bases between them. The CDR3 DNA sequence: TGTGCCAGCAGCTTGGGCAGGGACGGCTACGAGCAGTACTTC. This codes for CASSLGRDGYEQYF.

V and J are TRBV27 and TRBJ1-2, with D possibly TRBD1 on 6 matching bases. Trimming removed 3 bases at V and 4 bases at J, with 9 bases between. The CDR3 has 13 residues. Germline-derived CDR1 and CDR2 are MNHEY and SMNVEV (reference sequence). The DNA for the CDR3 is TGTGCCAGCAGTTTCGGACAGAGCTATGGCTACACCTTC. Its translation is CASSFGQSYGYTF.

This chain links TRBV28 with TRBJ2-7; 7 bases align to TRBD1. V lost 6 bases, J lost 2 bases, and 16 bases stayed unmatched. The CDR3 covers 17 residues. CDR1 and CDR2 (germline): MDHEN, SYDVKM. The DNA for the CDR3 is TGTGCCAGCAGGAATTTGGGGGACAGTCCATCCACCTACGAGCAGTACTTC. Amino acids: CASRNLGDSPSTYEQYF.

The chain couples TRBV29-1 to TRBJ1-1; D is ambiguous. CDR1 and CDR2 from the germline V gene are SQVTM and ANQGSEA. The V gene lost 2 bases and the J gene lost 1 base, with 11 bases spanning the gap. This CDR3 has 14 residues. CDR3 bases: TGCAGCGTTGAAATGCAGTTACAGAACACTGAAGCTTTCTTT. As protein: CSVEMQLQNTEAFF.

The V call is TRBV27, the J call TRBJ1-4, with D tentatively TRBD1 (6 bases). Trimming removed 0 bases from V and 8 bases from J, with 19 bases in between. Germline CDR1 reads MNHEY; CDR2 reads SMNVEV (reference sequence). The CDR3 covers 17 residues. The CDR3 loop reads CASSLSRLTGFGEKLFF. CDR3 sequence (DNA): TGTGCCAGCAGTTTATCCCGCCTGACAGGTTTTGGGGAAAAACTGTTTTTT.

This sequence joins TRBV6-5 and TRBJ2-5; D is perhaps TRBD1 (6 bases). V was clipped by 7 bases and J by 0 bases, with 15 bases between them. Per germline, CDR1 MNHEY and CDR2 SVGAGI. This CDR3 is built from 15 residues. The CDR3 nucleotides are TGTGCCAGCAAAACGCAGGGGTTTTACCAAGAGACCCAGTACTTC. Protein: CASKTQGFYQETQYF.

CDR3 residues: CSALRDSNTYEQYF. CDR3 DNA sequence: TGCAGCGCCCTACGGGACAGTAATACCTACGAGCAGTACTTC. The V call is TRBV29-1, the J call TRBJ2-7, with 7 bases identical to TRBD1. CDR3 length equals 14 residues. With 7 bases clipped from V and 2 bases from J, the junction kept 11 bases outside the gene matches. The germline gives CDR1 SQVTM, CDR2 ANQGSEA.

The CDR3 sequence is CSASFGGEQYF. The CDR3 coding sequence is TGCAGTGCTAGTTTTGGAGGCGAGCAGTACTTC. This rearrangement joins TRBV20-1 to TRBJ2-7; tentative D call: TRBD2 (5 bases). Germline V gives CDR1 DFQATT, CDR2 SNEGSKA (reference sequence). V lost 3 bases to trimming and J lost 6 bases, with 9 bases between them. The CDR3 is 11 amino acids.

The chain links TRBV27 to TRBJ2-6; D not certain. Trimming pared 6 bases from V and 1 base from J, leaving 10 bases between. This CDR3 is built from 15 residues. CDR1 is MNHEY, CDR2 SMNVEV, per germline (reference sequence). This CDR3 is CASSPNGSGANVLTF. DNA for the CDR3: TGTGCCAGCAGCCCAAATGGGTCTGGGGCCAACGTCCTGACTTTC.

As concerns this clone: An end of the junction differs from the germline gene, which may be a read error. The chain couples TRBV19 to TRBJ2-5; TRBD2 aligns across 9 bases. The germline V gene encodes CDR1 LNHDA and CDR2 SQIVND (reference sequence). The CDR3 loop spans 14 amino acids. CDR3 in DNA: TGTGCCAGTAGTCAGGATAGCGGGAGCCCTCCTTGGGACTTC. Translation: CASSQDSGSPPWDF.

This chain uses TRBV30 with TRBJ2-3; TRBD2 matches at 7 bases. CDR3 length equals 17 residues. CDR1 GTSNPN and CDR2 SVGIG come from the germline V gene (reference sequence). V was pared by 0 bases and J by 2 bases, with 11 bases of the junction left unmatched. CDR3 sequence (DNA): TGTGCCTGGAGTGTACGTATCTCTAGCGGCTTCACAGATACGCAGTATTTT. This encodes CAWSVRISSGFTDTQYF.

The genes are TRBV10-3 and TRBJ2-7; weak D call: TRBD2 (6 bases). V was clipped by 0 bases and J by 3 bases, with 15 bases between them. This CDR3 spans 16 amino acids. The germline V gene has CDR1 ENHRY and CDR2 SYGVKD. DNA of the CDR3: TGTGCCATCAGTGAGTCAGGAGGGAAAAGGGGCTACGAGCAGTACTTC. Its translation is CAISESGGKRGYEQYF.

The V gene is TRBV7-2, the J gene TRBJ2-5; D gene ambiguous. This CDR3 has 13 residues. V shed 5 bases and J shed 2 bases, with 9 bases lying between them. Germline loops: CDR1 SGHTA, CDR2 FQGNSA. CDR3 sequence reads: CASSRPLQETQYF. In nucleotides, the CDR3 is TGTGCCAGCAGCCGACCTTTACAAGAGACCCAGTACTTC.

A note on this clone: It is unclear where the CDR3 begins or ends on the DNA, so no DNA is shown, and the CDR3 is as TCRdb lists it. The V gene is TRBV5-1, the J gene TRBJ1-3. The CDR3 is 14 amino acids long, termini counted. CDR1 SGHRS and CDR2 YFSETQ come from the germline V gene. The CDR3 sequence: CASSFGPGGDTIYF.

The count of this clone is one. CDR3 sequence: CASSPGTSGNTQYF. CDR3 nucleotide sequence: TGCGCCAGCAGTCCCGGGACTAGCGGGAATACGCAGTATTTT. V gene TRBV10-1 combines with J gene TRBJ2-3, with 13 bases lining up with TRBD2. Per germline, CDR1 WNHNN and CDR2 SYGVQD (reference sequence). The CDR3 length is 14 residues. Losses at the gene ends were 5 bases for V and 7 bases for J; bases not matched to a gene: 3.

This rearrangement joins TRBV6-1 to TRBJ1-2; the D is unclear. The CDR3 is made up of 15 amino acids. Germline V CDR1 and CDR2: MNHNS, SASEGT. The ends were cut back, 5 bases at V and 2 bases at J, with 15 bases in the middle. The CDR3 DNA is TGTGCCAGCAGTCCGTCTAGGACGGAGAACTATGGCTACACCTTC. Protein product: CASSPSRTENYGYTF.

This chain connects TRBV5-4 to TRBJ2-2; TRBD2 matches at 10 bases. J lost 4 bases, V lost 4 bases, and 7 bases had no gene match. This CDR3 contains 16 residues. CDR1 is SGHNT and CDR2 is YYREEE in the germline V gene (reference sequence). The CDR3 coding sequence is TGTGCCAGCAGCACCGGGACTAGCGTAGGCACCGGGGAGCTGTTTTTT. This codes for CASSTGTSVGTGELFF.

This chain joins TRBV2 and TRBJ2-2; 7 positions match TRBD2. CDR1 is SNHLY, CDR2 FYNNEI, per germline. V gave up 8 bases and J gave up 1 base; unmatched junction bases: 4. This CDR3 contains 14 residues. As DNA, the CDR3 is TGTGCCAGCCATCGCGGGAGGAACACCGGGGAGCTGTTTTTT. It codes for CASHRGRNTGELFF.

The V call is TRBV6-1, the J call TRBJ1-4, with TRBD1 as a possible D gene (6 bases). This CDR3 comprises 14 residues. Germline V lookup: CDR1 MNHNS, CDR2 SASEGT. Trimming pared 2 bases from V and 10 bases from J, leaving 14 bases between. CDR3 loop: CASSEFPGEGKLFF. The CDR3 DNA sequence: TGTGCCAGCAGTGAATTTCCAGGGGAGGGAAAACTGTTTTTT.

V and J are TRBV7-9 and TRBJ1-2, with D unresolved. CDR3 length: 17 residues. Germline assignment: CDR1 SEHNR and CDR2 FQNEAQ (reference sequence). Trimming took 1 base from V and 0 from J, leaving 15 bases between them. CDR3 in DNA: TGTGCCAGCAGCTTAGTATTATCGGGAACTGCTAACTATGGCTACACCTTC. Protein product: CASSLVLSGTANYGYTF.

DNA of the CDR3: TGTGCCAGCAGCTTAGAACTAGCGGGAATTAATGAGCAGTTCTTC. As protein: CASSLELAGINEQFF. The chain joins TRBV7-2 to TRBJ2-1, with TRBD2 identical over 10 bases. The V gene's germline CDR1 is SGHTA and CDR2 FQGNSA. This CDR3 has 15 amino acids. The ends lost 1 base at V and 7 bases at J; junction bases unmatched: 4.

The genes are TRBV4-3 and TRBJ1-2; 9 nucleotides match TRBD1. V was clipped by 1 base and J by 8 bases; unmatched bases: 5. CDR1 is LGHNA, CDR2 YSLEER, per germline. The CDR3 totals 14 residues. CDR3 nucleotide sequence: TGCGCCAGCAGCCAAGCACAGGGGGCGGGCGGCTACACCTTC. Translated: CASSQAQGAGGYTF.

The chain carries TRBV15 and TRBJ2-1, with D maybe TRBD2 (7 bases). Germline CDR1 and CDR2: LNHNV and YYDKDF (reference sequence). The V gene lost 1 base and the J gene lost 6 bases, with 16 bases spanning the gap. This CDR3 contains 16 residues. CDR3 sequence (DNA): TGTGCCACCAGCAGAGTACCCCCCGGGGGGCGCAATGAGCAGTTCTTC. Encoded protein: CATSRVPPGGRNEQFF.

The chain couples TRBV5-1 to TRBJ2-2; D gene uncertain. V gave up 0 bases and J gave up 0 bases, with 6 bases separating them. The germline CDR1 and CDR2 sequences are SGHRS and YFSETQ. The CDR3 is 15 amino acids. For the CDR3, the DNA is TGCGCCAGCAGCTTGGACGTGGCGAACACCGGGGAGCTGTTTTTT. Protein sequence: CASSLDVANTGELFF.

The CDR3 DNA reads as TGCACCAGCAGCTCCCATTCCCGTCTTGATGAAAAACTGTTTTTT. Translation gives CTSSSHSRLDEKLFF. This chain links TRBV1 with TRBJ1-4. TRBV1 is described as a pseudogene. The CDR3 length is 15 residues.